This T cell receptor (beta chain) was obtained from a study of cytomegalovirus exposure and HLA in healthy donors. The PCR contained 60 Vbeta and 13 Jbeta primers. The table came from immunoSEQ multiplex PCR; TCRdb's copy has only in-frame clones and leaves some out. This sample has under 110,000 clones; about 76% occur once, and the top ten carry roughly 6%. The V and J ends lost 2 bases and 3 bases respectively, with 14 bases between them. This CDR3 contains 15 residues. Germline values: CDR1 SGHDT, CDR2 YYEEEE. This rearrangement joins TRBV5-6 to TRBJ1-1; the D gene is possibly TRBD1 (6 bases). This sequence originates from a woman between 45 and 65 years old in good health and CMV-seropositive. Sequencing used PBMCs. The CDR3: CASSFPTGGDTEAFF. In DNA form, the CDR3 reads TGTGCCAGCAGCTTTCCGACAGGCGGCGACACTGAAGCTTTCTTT.